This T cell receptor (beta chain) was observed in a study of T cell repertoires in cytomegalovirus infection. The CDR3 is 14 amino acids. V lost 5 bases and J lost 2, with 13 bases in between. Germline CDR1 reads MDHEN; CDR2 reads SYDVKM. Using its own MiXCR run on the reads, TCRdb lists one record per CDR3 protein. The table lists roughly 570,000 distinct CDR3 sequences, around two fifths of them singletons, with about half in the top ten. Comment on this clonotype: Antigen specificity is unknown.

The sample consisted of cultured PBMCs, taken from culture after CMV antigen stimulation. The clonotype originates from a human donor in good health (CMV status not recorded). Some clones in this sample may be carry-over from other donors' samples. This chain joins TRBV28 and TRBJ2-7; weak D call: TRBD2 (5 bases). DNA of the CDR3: TGTGCCAGCAGTACGACCGGGAACGCCTACGAGCAGTACTTC. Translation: CASSTTGNAYEQYF.